This TCR beta chain came from a study of T cells after yellow fever vaccination. A single record per CDR3 protein comes from TCRdb applying MiXCR to the 5' RACE reads. The data show about 330,000 distinct CDR3 sequences, 7% to 9% seen once. The CDR3 loop spans 16 amino acids. CDR1 and CDR2 (germline): SGHTA, FQGNSA. V was clipped by 5 bases and J by 0 bases, with 14 bases between them. The starting material was PBMCs, obtained approximately 47 days after the first yellow fever vaccination. The sequence derives from a young man who received the YFV17D yellow fever vaccine. This sequence joins TRBV7-2 and TRBJ1-3, with D perhaps TRBD1 (5 bases). In nucleotides, the CDR3 is TGTGCCAGCAGCGAATTGGCCAGGGCCTCTGGAAACACCATATATTTT. Protein sequence: CASSELARASGNTIYF.